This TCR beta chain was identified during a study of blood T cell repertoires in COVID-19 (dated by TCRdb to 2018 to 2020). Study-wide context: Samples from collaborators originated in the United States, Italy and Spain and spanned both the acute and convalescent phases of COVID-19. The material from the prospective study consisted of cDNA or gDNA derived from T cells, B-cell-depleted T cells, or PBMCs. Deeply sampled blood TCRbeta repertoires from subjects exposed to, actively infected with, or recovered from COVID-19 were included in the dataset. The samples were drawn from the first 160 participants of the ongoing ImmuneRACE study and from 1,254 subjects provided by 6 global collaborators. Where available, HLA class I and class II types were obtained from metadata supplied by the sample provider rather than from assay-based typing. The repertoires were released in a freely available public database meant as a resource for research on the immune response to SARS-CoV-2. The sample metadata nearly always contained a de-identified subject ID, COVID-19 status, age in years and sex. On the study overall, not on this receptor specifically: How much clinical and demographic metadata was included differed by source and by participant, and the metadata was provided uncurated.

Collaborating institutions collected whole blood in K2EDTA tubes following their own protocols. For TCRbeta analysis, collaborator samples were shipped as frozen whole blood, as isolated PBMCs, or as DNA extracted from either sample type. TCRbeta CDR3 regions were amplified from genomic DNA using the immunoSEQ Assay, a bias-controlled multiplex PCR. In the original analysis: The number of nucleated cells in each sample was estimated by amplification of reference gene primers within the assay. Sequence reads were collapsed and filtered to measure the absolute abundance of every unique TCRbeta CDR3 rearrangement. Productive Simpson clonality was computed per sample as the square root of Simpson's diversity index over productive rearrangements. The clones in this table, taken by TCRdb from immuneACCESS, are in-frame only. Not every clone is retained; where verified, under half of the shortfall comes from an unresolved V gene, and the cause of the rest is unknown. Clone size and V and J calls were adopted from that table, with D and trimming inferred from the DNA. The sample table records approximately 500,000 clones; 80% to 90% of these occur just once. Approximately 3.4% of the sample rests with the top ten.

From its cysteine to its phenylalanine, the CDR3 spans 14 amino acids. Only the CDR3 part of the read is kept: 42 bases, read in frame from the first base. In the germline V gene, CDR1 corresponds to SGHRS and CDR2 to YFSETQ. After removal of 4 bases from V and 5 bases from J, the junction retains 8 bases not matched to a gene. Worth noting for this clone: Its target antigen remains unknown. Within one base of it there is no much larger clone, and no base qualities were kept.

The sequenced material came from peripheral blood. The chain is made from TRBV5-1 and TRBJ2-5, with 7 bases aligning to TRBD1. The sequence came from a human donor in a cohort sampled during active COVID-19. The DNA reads TGCGCCAGCAGCCTTGGACAGGCGGAGGAGACCCAGTACTTC. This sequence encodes CASSLGQAEETQYF.